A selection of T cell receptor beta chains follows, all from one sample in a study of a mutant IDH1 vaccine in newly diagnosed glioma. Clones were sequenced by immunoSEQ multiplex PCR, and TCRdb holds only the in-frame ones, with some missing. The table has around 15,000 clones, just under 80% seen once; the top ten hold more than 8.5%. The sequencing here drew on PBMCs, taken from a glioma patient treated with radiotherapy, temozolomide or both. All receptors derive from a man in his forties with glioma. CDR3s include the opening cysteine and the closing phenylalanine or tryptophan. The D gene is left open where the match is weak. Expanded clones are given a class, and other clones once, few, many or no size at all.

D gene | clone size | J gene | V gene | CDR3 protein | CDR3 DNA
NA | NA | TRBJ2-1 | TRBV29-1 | CSVERQKREQFF | TGCAGCGTTGAGCGGCAAAAAAGAGAGCAGTTCTTC
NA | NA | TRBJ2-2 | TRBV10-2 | CASSASPRIKAGELFF | TGCGCCAGCAGTGCATCGCCGCGTATCAAGGCCGGGGAGCTGTTTTTT
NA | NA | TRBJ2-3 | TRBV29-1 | CSVGAYTDTQYF | TGCAGCGTTGGGGCGTACACAGATACGCAGTATTTT
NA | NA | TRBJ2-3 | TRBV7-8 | CASSLLSGTSTDTQYF | TGTGCCAGCAGCTTACTATCCGGGACAAGCACAGATACGCAGTATTTT
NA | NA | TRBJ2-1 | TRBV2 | CASRDYRDGEQFF | TGTGCCAGCAGAGACTATAGGGATGGGGAGCAGTTCTTC
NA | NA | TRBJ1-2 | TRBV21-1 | CASSRESRVINYGYTF | TGTGCCAGCAGCAGGGAGAGCAGGGTCATCAACTATGGCTACACCTTC
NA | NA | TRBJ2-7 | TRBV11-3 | CASSKGRGGEQYF | TGTGCCAGCAGCAAAGGCAGGGGAGGCGAGCAGTACTTC
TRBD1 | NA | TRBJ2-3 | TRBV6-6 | CASRLTGVGTDTQYF | TGTGCCAGCAGGCTAACAGGGGTAGGCACAGATACGCAGTATTTT
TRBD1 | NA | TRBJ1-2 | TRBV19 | CASSISRDRAYFNGYTF | TGTGCCAGTAGTATATCCCGGGACAGGGCGTATTTCAATGGCTACACCTTC
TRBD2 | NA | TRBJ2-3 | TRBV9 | CASALASKRGTTDTQYF | TGTGCCAGCGCCTTAGCCTCCAAGCGGGGGACCACAGATACGCAGTATTTT
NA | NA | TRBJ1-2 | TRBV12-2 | CASRLTQDYGYTF | TGTGCAAGTCGCTTAACACAGGATTATGGCTACACCTTC
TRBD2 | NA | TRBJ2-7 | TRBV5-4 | CATNSAGSSYEQYF | TGTGCCACTAACTCAGCGGGAAGCTCCTACGAGCAGTACTTC
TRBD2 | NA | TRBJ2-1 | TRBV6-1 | CASRTSGSMNEQFF | TGTGCCAGCAGGACTAGCGGGAGTATGAATGAGCAGTTCTTC
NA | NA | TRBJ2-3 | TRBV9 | CASSSRAPDTQYF | TGTGCCAGCAGCTCCCGGGCCCCAGATACGCAGTATTTT
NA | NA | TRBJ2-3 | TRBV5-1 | CASSPQGGDTQYF | TGCGCCAGCAGCCCTCAGGGGGGAGATACGCAGTATTTT
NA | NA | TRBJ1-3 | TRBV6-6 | CASSYSGIPSGNTIYF | TGTGCCAGCAGTTACTCGGGAATACCCTCTGGAAACACCATATATTTT
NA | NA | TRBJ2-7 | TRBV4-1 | CASSQDTITGFSYYEQYF | TGCGCCAGCAGCCAAGATACGATTACAGGGTTCTCCTACTACGAGCAGTACTTC
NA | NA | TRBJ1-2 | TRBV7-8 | CASSLTPTWVKTNYGYTF | TGTGCCAGCAGCCTTACGCCGACTTGGGTTAAAACTAACTATGGCTACACCTTC
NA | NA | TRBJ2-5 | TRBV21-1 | CASSKEWGTSGYQETQYF | TGTGCCAGCAGCAAAGAGTGGGGGACTAGCGGGTACCAAGAGACCCAGTACTTC
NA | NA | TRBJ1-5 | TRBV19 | CASNQAPIQGYSNQPQHF | TGTGCCAGCAATCAAGCCCCAATCCAGGGGTATAGCAATCAGCCCCAGCATTTT
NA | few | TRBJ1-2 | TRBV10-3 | CAISGQEEEGYTF | TGTGCCATCAGTGGACAGGAGGAGGAGGGCTACACCTTC
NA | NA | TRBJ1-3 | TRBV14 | CASSQSRNTIYF | TGTGCCAGCAGCCAGAGTCGAAACACCATATATTTT
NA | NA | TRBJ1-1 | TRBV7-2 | CASRTGTTNTEAFF | TGTGCCAGCAGAACAGGTACAACGAACACTGAAGCTTTCTTT
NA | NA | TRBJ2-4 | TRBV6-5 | CASRGLGGQNIQYF | TGTGCCAGCAGAGGCCTAGGGGGTCAAAACATTCAGTACTTC
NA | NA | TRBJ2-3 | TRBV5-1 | CASSLDSPLDTQYF | TGCGCCAGCAGCTTGGACAGCCCACTGGATACGCAGTATTTT
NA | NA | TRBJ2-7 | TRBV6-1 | CALQTGGIPYEQYF | TGTGCCCTTCAGACGGGGGGCATCCCCTACGAGCAGTACTTC
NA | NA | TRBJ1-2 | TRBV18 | CASSPIGSGKAIYYGYTF | TGTGCCAGCTCACCCATCGGGTCAGGGAAAGCAATTTACTATGGCTACACCTTC
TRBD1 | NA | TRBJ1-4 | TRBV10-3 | CAISQGQDNEKLFF | TGTGCCATCAGCCAGGGACAGGATAATGAAAAACTGTTTTTT
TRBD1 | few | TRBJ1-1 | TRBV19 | CASSIRPDRYEAFF | TGTGCCAGTAGTATTCGCCCGGACAGGTATGAAGCTTTCTTT
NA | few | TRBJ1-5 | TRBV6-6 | CASNQGRNQPQHF | TGTGCCAGCAATCAGGGACGCAATCAGCCCCAGCATTTT